This TCR beta chain was documented in a study of patients and donors after allogeneic stem cell transplantation. Trimming cost V 1 base and J 2 bases; bases outside gene matches: 2. The germline gives CDR1 SGHAT, CDR2 FQNNGV. The CDR3 is 16 amino acids. TCRdb recomputed calls from the RT-PCR reads with MiXCR, one row per CDR3 protein. The sample shows more than 850,000 distinct CDR3 sequences, around 17% of them seen only once. A few counts support this clonotype. Sequencing input: blood, either unsorted or a sorted T cell fraction (not recorded which). The chain employs TRBV11-2 and TRBJ2-3; 11 nucleotides align to TRBD2. The clonotype was recovered from a human donor who was either an allogeneic HSCT recipient or a stem cell or donor lymphocyte infusion donor (not recorded which). It is not recorded whose cells these are; they may come from a transplant donor. The CDR3 DNA follows: TGTGCCAGCAGCTTAGCACTAGCGGGGGACACAGATACGCAGTATTTT. Its translation is CASSLALAGDTDTQYF.